Below are 3 T cell receptor beta chains sequenced from a single sample in a study of blood T cells in healthy people across ages. Next came a second PCR, run for about 7 to 12 cycles, which used a sample-barcoded 5' primer along with a J-beta primer mix. Via MiXCR, TCRdb re-called the 5' RACE reads, giving one row per CDR3 protein. The table includes roughly 1.6 million distinct CDR3 sequences, about 31% detected once. Sequencing used blood. These receptors all stem from a woman between 25 and 40 years old in good health.

On this clonotype: Compared with germline, one end of the junction differs, possibly owing to a read error. The chain combines TRBV2 with TRBJ2-4; D remains unclear. Germline V lookup: CDR1 SNHLY, CDR2 FYNNEI. The CDR3 is made up of 12 amino acids. CDR3 sequence (DNA): TGTGCCAGCAGTTCGCGGAAAAACATTCGGTACTTC. This codes for CASSSRKNIRYF.

This clonotype was detected many times. The chain carries TRBV12-3 or TRBV12-4 and TRBJ2-1; 10 bases fit TRBD2. V dropped 2 bases and J dropped 6; count of bases not matched to a gene: 4. The CDR3 runs 15 residues. For the CDR3, the DNA is TGTGCCAGCAGTTTACTGACTAGCGGGCTCAATGAGCAGTTCTTC. Its protein is CASSLLTSGLNEQFF.

V and J are TRBV7-2 and TRBJ2-5, with TRBD2 identical over 8 bases. Trimming removed 5 bases from V and 0 bases from J; junction bases left unmatched: 8. The CDR3 contains 16 residues. Germline V gene lookup returns CDR1 SGHTA and CDR2 FQGNSA. The CDR3 DNA sequence: TGTGCCAGCAGCCTCCTGGGCGGGGGGTACCAAGAGACCCAGTACTTC. Residues: CASSLLGGGYQETQYF.